This T cell receptor (beta chain) was sequenced in a study of cytomegalovirus exposure and HLA in healthy donors. These donors were members of the approximately 110-subject validation cohort, a group separate from the approximately 620-subject first cohort. Germline V gene sequence: CDR1 MNHEY, CDR2 SMNVEV (reference sequence). Trimming pared 7 bases from V and 5 bases from J, leaving 15 bases between. The CDR3 covers 15 residues. With respect to this clone: What it recognizes is unknown.

General observations from the study: The study recorded 150 to 200 TCR beta chains that were cytomegalovirus-associated. The CMV antigen specificity of a few CMV-associated chains was confirmed through in vitro analysis. As was reported, the classifier diagnosed cytomegalovirus status with high specificity and sensitivity.

Profiled with immunoSEQ multiplex PCR; TCRdb holds only in-frame clones, not every one. The sample holds tens of thousands of clones, 85% to 95% seen once. The TCR originated in a woman aged 18-30 years in good health and CMV-seronegative. Sequencing used PBMCs. The rearrangement links TRBV27 to TRBJ1-6, with a possible D match to TRBD1 (5 bases). Written as DNA, the CDR3 is TGTGCCAGCACCGACTCGGGAGGGGATAATTCACCCCTCCACTTT. Its translation is CASTDSGGDNSPLHF.